The 26 T cell receptor beta chains below were found in one sample sequenced in a study of metastatic and nonmetastatic thyroid tumors. TCRdb reprocessed the PCR reads via MiXCR. The sample holds 25,000 to 30,000 clones, about 15% seen once. Patients underwent thyroid surgery, and none had received any treatment before it. Material for sequencing was blood. The receptors stem from a male donor with papillary thyroid cancer or a benign thyroid nodule (not recorded which). Some clones in this sample may be carry-over from other donors' samples.

As to this clone: A much larger clone sits a single nucleotide away, making a read error possible. The sample has other DNA sequences that encode this CDR3 too. This sequence joins TRBV19 and TRBJ2-5; no clear D gene. Trimming left V 3 bases short and J 5 bases short, with 13 bases between. This CDR3 spans 14 amino acids. Germline assignment: CDR1 LNHDA and CDR2 SQIVND (reference sequence). CDR3 nucleotide sequence: TGTGCCAGTAGTATCGCCCGGACCCAGGAGACCCAGTACTTC. It is translated as CASSIARTQETQYF.

This clone occurred many times. This chain uses TRBV10-2 with TRBJ2-5; D remains unclear. V was pared by 8 bases and J by 4 bases, with 8 bases between. Germline V gene sequence: CDR1 WSHSY, CDR2 SAAADI. CDR3 length: 11 amino acids. The CDR3 DNA is TGCGCCAGCGGCACAGTAGAGACCCAGTACTTC. It encodes CASGTVETQYF.

Many counts were recorded for this clone. A junction end diverges from the germline sequence, so it may reflect a read error. The chain recombines TRBV5-4 with TRBJ2-2, with D possibly being TRBD1 (6 bases). The germline V gene has CDR1 SGHNT and CDR2 YYREEE (reference sequence). This CDR3 has 15 amino acids. This CDR3 is CVSSLAGAGTGELFF. CDR3 nucleotide sequence: TGTGTCAGCAGCTTGGCAGGGGCTGGCACCGGGGAGCTGTTTTTT.

At least ten counts were recorded for this clone. The V call is TRBV9, the J call TRBJ2-1; TRBD2 matches 7 bases. V lost 4 bases to trimming and J lost 2 bases; unmatched junction nucleotides: 9. This CDR3 region has 16 residues. Germline lookup yields CDR1 SGDLS and CDR2 YYNGEE. In nucleotides, the CDR3 is TGTGCCAGCAGCCCCGATTGGGGGGGAGCCTACAATGAGCAGTTCTTC. It encodes CASSPDWGGAYNEQFF. The variable domain in full, with the rest retrieved from reference TRBV9 and TRBJ2-1, is DSGVTQTPKHLITATGQRVTLRCSPRSGDLSVYWYQQSLDQGLQFLIQYYNGEERAKGNILERFSAQQFPDLHSELNLSSLELGDSALYFCASSPDWGGAYNEQFFGPGTRLTVL.

This clone was observed at least ten times. The genes are TRBV10-3 and TRBJ1-5; a weak D match, TRBD1 (6 bases). Germline values: CDR1 ENHRY, CDR2 SYGVKD. There are 14 residues in the CDR3. V gave up 0 bases and J gave up 7 bases, with 10 bases separating them. The CDR3 loop reads CAISESGGRQPQHF. Written as DNA, the CDR3 is TGTGCCATCAGTGAGTCGGGGGGCCGACAGCCCCAGCATTTT.

This clone came up many times. The CDR3 sequence is CASRWYERTSEQYF. The CDR3 DNA reads TGTGCCAGCAGGTGGTATGAGCGTACTTCGGAGCAGTACTTC. V is TRBV2 and J is TRBJ2-7; no definite D call. The CDR3 contains 14 residues. V lost 6 bases and J lost 7, with 19 bases in between. Germline V gene lookup returns CDR1 SNHLY and CDR2 FYNNEI.

This clone was detected ten times or more. The CDR3 sequence is CASNRQVGFNEQFF. CDR3 bases: TGTGCCAGCAATAGGCAGGTTGGGTTCAATGAGCAGTTCTTC. The rearrangement joins TRBV6-1 to TRBJ2-1; D is undetermined. CDR1 and CDR2 (germline): MNHNS, SASEGT. V was shortened by 7 bases and J by 6 bases, with 16 bases between the two germline ends. The CDR3 is 14 residues long.

This clone turned up a few times. It may be a read error: a sequence one base away is much more abundant. Other DNA sequences in the sample encode the same CDR3. V gene TRBV5-1 combines with J gene TRBJ2-5; 9 positions match TRBD2. Germline lookup yields CDR1 SGHRS and CDR2 YFSETQ. V lost 0 bases, J lost 1 base, and 4 bases stayed unmatched. The CDR3 consists of 16 residues. The CDR3: CASSLAPSGAQETQYF. Here the CDR3 DNA reads TGCGCCAGCAGCTTGGCACCTAGCGGGGCCCAAGAGACCCAGTACTTC.

This clone was observed at least ten times. The chain has TRBV28 and TRBJ2-7; TRBD1 aligns across 7 bases. The junction had 8 bases not matched to a gene; V was cut back by 8 bases and J by 4 bases. In germline, CDR1 is MDHEN, CDR2 SYDVKM. CDR3 length: 13 amino acids. Written as DNA, the CDR3 is TGTGCCAGCGAGGACAGGACCTTTTACGAGCAGTACTTC. Translated, it gives CASEDRTFYEQYF.

The table lists this clone with many counts. The chain employs TRBV6-1 and TRBJ1-1; D is uncertain. The germline V gene encodes CDR1 MNHNS and CDR2 SASEGT. The CDR3 spans 13 residues. Trimming took off 8 bases at V and 5 bases at J, with 15 bases between the two ends. CDR3: CASPYLPGTEAFF. DNA for the CDR3: TGTGCCAGCCCATATCTCCCAGGTACTGAAGCTTTCTTT.

This clone showed up many times. V is TRBV27 and J is TRBJ2-7; 11 bases match TRBD1. This CDR3 spans 15 amino acids. Trimming at V came to 5 bases and at J to 5 bases, leaving 8 bases not matched to a gene. The V gene's germline CDR1 is MNHEY and CDR2 SMNVEV (reference sequence). The CDR3 is CASSDRTGGFDEQYF. The CDR3 DNA follows: TGTGCCAGCAGTGATCGGACAGGGGGCTTCGACGAGCAGTACTTC.

This clone was detected a few times. This chain links TRBV7-3 with TRBJ2-3; no definite D call. Germline V lookup: CDR1 SGHTA, CDR2 FQGTGA. There are 15 residues in the CDR3. V was shortened by 4 bases and J by 7 bases, with 18 bases between the two germline ends. The CDR3 DNA sequence: TGTGCCAGCAGCTCCCACGTCGCGTGCGTCAATACGCAGTATTTT. It encodes CASSSHVACVNTQYF.

This clone was observed many times. V gene TRBV30 combines with J gene TRBJ1-5, with TRBD1 as a possible D gene (5 bases). Germline-derived CDR1 and CDR2 are GTSNPN and SVGIG (reference sequence). Trimming took 1 base from V and 4 from J, leaving 11 bases between them. The CDR3 is 14 amino acids. The CDR3 coding sequence is TGTGCCTGGAGTGCCACAGGTATGAATCAGCCCCAGCATTTT. It specifies CAWSATGMNQPQHF.

This clone was observed a handful of times. The V and J genes are TRBV6-1 and TRBJ1-1; D might be TRBD1 (5 bases). V was cut by 5 bases and J by 7 bases, with 17 bases left in between. The CDR3 spans 14 residues. Germline V gene lookup returns CDR1 MNHNS and CDR2 SASEGT. The CDR3 region is CASSQLWGVDEAFF. The DNA of the CDR3 is TGTGCCAGCAGTCAACTATGGGGGGTGGATGAAGCTTTCTTT.

The sample holds many counts of this clone. The CDR3 nucleotides are TGTGCCAGCAGGCGACAGGGGACTGAAGCTTTCTTT. Its protein product is CASRRQGTEAFF. The genes are TRBV14 and TRBJ1-1; TRBD1 matches 8 bases. This CDR3 has 12 residues. With 6 bases clipped from V and 5 bases from J, the junction kept 2 bases outside the gene matches. The germline CDR1 and CDR2 sequences are SGHDN and FVKESK. The entire variable domain, with the rest obtained from reference TRBV14 and TRBJ1-1, is as follows: EAGVTQFPSHSVIEKGQTVTLRCDPISGHDNLYWYRRVMGKEIKFLLHFVKESKQDESGMPNNRFLAERTGGTYSTLKVQPAELEDSGVYFCASRRQGTEAFFGQGTRLTVV.

This clone was found a few times. A read error may explain this, as a much larger clone is one base away. The chain links TRBV2 to TRBJ1-5; 7 bases match TRBD1. The J segment lost 5 bases and the V segment lost 8 bases, leaving 12 bases of the junction unmatched. This CDR3 is 15 amino acids long. Looked up from germline, CDR1 is SNHLY and CDR2 is FYNNEI. This CDR3 reads CASATGNVGDQPQHF. The CDR3, as DNA: TGTGCCAGCGCGACAGGGAACGTTGGCGATCAGCCCCAGCATTTT.

The table lists this clone with many counts. This chain connects TRBV3-1 to TRBJ2-3, with 8 positions matching TRBD2. CDR3 size: 14 residues. Germline-derived CDR1 and CDR2 are LGHDT and YNNKEL (reference sequence). V gave up 7 bases and J gave up 0 bases; unmatched junction bases: 3. The CDR3 sequence: CASKQRESTDTQYF. CDR3 DNA sequence: TGTGCCAGCAAACAGCGGGAGAGCACAGATACGCAGTATTTT.

The sample holds many counts of this clone. The V gene is TRBV10-3, the J gene TRBJ2-1; D might be TRBD1 or TRBD2, each matching 5 bases. CDR3 length equals 14 residues. The germline V and J ends were trimmed by 6 bases and 1 base, with 10 bases remaining between them. The germline CDR1 and CDR2 sequences are ENHRY and SYGVKD. CDR3 sequence (DNA): TGTGCCATCAGGAACGGGACGTCCTACAATGAGCAGTTCTTC. Translation: CAIRNGTSYNEQFF.

This clone has at least ten counts. The chain is built from TRBV9 and TRBJ2-2; unclear D gene. V shed 4 bases and J shed 7 bases, with 26 bases lying between them. The CDR3 totals 18 residues. CDR1 SGDLS and CDR2 YYNGEE come from the germline V gene. Here the CDR3 DNA reads TGTGCCAGCAGCCCAACTATGGGGTCTACCCGAAGTGGCGGGGAGCTGTTTTTT. The encoded protein is CASSPTMGSTRSGGELFF.

This clone appeared many times. CDR3 bases: TGTGCCAGCAGTGAGTCGGCAAGTGGGAATTCACCCCTCCACTTT. It is translated as CASSESASGNSPLHF. This chain links TRBV25-1 with TRBJ1-6; D ambiguous. Looked up from germline, CDR1 is MGHDK and CDR2 is SYGVNS. The V end was cut by 3 bases, the J end by 7 bases, with 13 bases between. The CDR3 contains 15 residues.

This clone was seen ten or more times. At the DNA level, this CDR3 is encoded by other sequences in the same sample as well. The V call is TRBV5-1, the J call TRBJ1-2, with TRBD1 as a possible D gene (6 bases). The germline CDR1 and CDR2 sequences are SGHRS and YFSETQ. V lost 4 bases and J 7 bases, leaving 11 bases between the germline ends. The CDR3 contains 12 residues. The CDR3 DNA reads as TGCGCCAGCAGCGAACAGGGTAGTGGCTACACCTTC. Amino acid sequence: CASSEQGSGYTF.

As for this clone: The same CDR3 is also encoded by other DNA sequences in this sample. The chain employs TRBV6-4 and TRBJ1-2, with 10 bases identical to TRBD1. Unmatched junction bases numbered 15, after V lost 6 bases and J lost 11 bases. Germline CDR1 reads MRHNA; CDR2 reads SNTAGT. The CDR3 has 15 amino acids. The CDR3 is CASRPSSGDRGGYTF. CDR3 sequence (DNA): TGTGCCAGCAGGCCCAGCTCTGGGGACAGGGGTGGTTACACCTTC.

In this sample, this clone turned up many times. The genes are TRBV6-6 and TRBJ1-2; D is unresolved. The V end lost 0 bases, the J end lost 0 bases, and 8 bases lay between the germline ends. CDR3 size: 15 residues. Germline V gives CDR1 MNHNY, CDR2 SVGAGI (reference sequence). The CDR3 sequence: CASSYSSSANYGYTF. CDR3 in DNA: TGTGCCAGCAGTTACTCGAGCAGTGCTAACTATGGCTACACCTTC.

This clone occurred many times. The rearrangement links TRBV3-1 to TRBJ1-2, with 7 nucleotides matching TRBD1. V lost 0 bases, J lost 4 bases, and 5 bases stayed unmatched. There are 15 residues in the CDR3. Germline-derived CDR1 and CDR2 are LGHDT and YNNKEL (reference sequence). Written as DNA, the CDR3 is TGTGCCAGCAGCCAAGATTTACGGGACAGCTATGGCTACACCTTC. Amino acid sequence: CASSQDLRDSYGYTF.

V is TRBV7-9 and J is TRBJ2-2; weak D call: TRBD1 (5 bases). Per germline, CDR1 SEHNR and CDR2 FQNEAQ (reference sequence). V shed 2 bases and J shed 4 bases, with 11 bases lying between them. The CDR3 runs to 15 residues. The CDR3 nucleotides read TGTGCCAGCAGCTTATTTCAGGGTTTCACCGGGGAGCTGTTTTTT. Its translation: CASSLFQGFTGELFF.

There are many counts of this clone. The chain carries TRBV25-1 and TRBJ2-5; 7 nucleotides align to TRBD1. Germline V gene lookup returns CDR1 MGHDK and CDR2 SYGVNS. The CDR3 has 15 amino acids. Trimming at V came to 4 bases and at J to 5 bases, leaving 10 bases not matched to a gene. The CDR3 DNA follows: TGTGCCAGCAGTGTAGGGGGCAAGGACGGGGAGACCCAGTACTTC. Its protein is CASSVGGKDGETQYF.